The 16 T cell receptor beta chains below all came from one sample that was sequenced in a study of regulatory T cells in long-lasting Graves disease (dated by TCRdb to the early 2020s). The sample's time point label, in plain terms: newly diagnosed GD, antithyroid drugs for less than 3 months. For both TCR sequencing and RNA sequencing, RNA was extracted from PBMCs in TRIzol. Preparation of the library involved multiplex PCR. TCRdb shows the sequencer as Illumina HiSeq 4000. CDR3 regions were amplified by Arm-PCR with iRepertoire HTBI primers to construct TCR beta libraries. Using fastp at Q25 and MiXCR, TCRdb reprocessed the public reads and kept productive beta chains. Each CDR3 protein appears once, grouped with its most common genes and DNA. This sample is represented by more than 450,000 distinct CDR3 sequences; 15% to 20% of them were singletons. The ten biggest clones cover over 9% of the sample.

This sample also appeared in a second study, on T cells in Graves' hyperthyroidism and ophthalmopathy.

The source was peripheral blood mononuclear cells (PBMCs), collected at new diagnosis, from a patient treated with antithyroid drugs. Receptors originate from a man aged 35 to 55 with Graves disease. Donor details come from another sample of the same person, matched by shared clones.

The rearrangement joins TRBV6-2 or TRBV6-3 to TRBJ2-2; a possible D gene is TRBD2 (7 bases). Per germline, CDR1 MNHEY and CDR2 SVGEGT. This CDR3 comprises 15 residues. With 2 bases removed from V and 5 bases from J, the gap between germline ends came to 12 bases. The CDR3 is CASSYIGGETGELFF. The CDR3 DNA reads TGTGCCAGCAGTTACATAGGGGGGGAGACCGGGGAGCTGTTTTTT.

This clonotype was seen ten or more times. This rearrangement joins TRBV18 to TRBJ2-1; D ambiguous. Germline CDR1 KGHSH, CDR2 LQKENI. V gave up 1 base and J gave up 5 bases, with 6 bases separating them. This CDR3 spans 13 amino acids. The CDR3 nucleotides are TGTGCCAGCTCACCACGATCGGACAATGAGCAGTTCTTC. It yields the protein CASSPRSDNEQFF. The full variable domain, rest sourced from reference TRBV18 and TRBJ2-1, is NAGVMQNPRHLVRRRGQEARLRCSPMKGHSHVYWYRQLPEEGLKFMVYLQKENIIDESGMPKERFSAEFPKEGPSILRIQQVVRGDSAAYFCASSPRSDNEQFFGPGTRLTVL.

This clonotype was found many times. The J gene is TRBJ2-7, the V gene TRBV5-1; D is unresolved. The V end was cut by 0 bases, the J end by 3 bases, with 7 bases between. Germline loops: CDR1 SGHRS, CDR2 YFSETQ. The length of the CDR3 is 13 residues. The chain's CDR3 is CASSLVVDYEQYF. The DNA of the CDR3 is TGCGCCAGCAGCTTGGTTGTGGACTACGAGCAGTACTTC.

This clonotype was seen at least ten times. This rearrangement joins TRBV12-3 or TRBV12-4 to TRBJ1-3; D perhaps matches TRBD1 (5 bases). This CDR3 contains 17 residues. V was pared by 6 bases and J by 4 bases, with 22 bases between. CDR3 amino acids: CASSNVPWGRGGNTIYF. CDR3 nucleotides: TGTGCCAGCAGCAACGTCCCGTGGGGCCGAGGGGGAAACACCATATATTTT.

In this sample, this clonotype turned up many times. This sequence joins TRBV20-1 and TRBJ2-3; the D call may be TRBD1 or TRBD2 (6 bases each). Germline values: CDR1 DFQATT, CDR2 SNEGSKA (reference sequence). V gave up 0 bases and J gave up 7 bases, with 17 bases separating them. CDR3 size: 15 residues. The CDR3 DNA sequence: TGCAGTGCTAGAGAGGAGGGGGGCATTCGAAATACGCAGTATTTT. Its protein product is CSAREEGGIRNTQYF.

CDR3 sequence reads: CASSLPDTYGYTF. The CDR3, as DNA: TGTGCCAGCAGCCTCCCAGATACCTATGGCTACACCTTC. The rearrangement uses TRBV3-1 and TRBJ1-2, with unresolved D. Germline CDR1 is LGHDT and CDR2 is YNNKEL (reference sequence). The CDR3 spans 13 residues. Trimming removed 4 bases at V and 4 bases at J, with 10 bases between.

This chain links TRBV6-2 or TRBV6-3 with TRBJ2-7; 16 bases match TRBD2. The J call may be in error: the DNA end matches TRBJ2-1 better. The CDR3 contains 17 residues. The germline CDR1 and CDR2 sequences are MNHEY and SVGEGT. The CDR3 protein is CASTPGTSGRASWEQFF. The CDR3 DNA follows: TGTGCCAGCACTCCAGGGACTAGCGGGAGGGCCTCTTGGGAGCAGTTCTTC.

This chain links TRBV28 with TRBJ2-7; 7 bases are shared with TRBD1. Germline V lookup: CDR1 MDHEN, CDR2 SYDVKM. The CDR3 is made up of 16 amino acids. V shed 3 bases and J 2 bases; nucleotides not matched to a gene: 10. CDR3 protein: CASSFGRGTATYEQYF. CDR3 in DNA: TGTGCCAGCAGTTTCGGCAGGGGGACAGCTACCTACGAGCAGTACTTC.

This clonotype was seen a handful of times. For the CDR3, the DNA is TGTGCCAGCAGCCCGGGACTAGCGGGCAAGAATGAGCAGTTCTTC. Translation gives CASSPGLAGKNEQFF. This chain uses TRBV3-1 with TRBJ2-1, with TRBD2 matching 12 bases. The CDR3 is 15 amino acids. Trimming cost V 4 bases and J 7 bases; bases outside gene matches: 5. Germline lookup yields CDR1 LGHDT and CDR2 YNNKEL (reference sequence).

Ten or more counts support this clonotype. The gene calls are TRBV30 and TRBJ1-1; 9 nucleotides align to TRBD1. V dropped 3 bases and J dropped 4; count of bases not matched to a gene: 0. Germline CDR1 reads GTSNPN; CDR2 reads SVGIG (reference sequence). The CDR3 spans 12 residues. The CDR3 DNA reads TGTGCCTGGAGGGACAGGGGCACTGAAGCTTTCTTT. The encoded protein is CAWRDRGTEAFF.

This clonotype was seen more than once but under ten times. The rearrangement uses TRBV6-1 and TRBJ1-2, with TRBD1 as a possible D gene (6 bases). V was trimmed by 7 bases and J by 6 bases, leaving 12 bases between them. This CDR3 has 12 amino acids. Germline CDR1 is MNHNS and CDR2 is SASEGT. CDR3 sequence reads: CASTRQGNGYTF. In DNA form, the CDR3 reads TGTGCCAGCACCCGTCAGGGGAATGGCTACACCTTC.

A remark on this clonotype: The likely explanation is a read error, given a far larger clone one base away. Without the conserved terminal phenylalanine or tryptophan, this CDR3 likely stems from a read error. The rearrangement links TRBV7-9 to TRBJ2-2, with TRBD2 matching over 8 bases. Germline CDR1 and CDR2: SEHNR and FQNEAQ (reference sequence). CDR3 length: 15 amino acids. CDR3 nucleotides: TGTGCTAGCAGCCCTCGGGGACTAGGTTCCGGGGAGCTGTTTCTT. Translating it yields CASSPRGLGSGELFL.

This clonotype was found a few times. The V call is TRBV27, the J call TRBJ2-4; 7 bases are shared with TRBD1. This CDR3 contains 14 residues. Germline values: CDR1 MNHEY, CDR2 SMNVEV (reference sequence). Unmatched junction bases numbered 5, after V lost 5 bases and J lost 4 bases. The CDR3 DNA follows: TGTGCCAGCAGTACCCGGGACAGAAAAAACATTCAGTACTTC. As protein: CASSTRDRKNIQYF.

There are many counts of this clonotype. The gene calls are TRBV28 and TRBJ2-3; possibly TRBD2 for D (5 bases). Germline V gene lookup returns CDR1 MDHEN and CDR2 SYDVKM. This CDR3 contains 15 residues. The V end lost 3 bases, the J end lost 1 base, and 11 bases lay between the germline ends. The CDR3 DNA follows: TGTGCCAGCAGTTTCACCGGGGAACGCACAGATACGCAGTATTTT. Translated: CASSFTGERTDTQYF.

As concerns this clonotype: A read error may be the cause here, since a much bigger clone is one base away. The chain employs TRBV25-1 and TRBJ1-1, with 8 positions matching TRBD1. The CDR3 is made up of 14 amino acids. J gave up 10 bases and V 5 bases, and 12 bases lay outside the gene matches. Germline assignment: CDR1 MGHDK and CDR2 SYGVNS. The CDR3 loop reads CASSSRAQGAGAFF. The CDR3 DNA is TGTGCCAGCAGTTCAAGGGCTCAGGGGGCTGGAGCTTTCTTT.

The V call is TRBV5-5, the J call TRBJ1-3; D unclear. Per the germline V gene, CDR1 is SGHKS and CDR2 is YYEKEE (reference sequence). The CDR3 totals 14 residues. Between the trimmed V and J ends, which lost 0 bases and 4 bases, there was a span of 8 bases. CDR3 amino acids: CASSLEGLGNTIYF. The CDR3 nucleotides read TGTGCCAGCAGCTTGGAAGGGCTCGGAAACACCATATATTTT.